A selection of T cell receptor beta chains follows, all from one sample in a study of OX40 agonist ivuxolimab in advanced cancers. The protocol was immunoSEQ multiplex PCR, while the TCRdb copy is restricted to in-frame clones and leaves out a portion. The data hold 50,000 to 65,000 clones, with about 80% observed a single time. The input for sequencing was CD4+ or CD8+ T cells sorted from blood, taken in a trial of the OX40 agonist ivuxolimab. These receptor sequences come from an adult with an advanced solid tumor such as melanoma, head and neck, liver or kidney cancer. Both conserved end residues are part of each CDR3. D genes are given only for firm matches. A row's size may be missing; if present it is once, few, many or a size class.

abundance: medium-sized; d_gene: -; v_gene: TRBV11-3; j_gene: TRBJ2-1; CDR3nt: TGTGCCAGCAGCCTAGCAGGAGGGGTGCCCTACAATGAGCAGTTCTTC; CDR3aa: CASSLAGGVPYNEQFF
abundance: -; d_gene: -; v_gene: TRBV11-1; j_gene: TRBJ2-7; CDR3nt: TGTGCCAGCAGCAGAGACGGACCCTCCTACGAGCAGTACTTC; CDR3aa: CASSRDGPSYEQYF
abundance: -; d_gene: -; v_gene: TRBV5-6; j_gene: TRBJ1-2; CDR3nt: TGTGCCAGCAGCCCAAACAGGGCTCCGAGGGATGGCTACACCTTC; CDR3aa: CASSPNRAPRDGYTF
abundance: -; d_gene: -; v_gene: TRBV19; j_gene: TRBJ2-2; CDR3nt: TGTGCCAGTAGTGTGGTCGGGGAGCTGTTTTTT; CDR3aa: CASSVVGELFF
abundance: -; d_gene: TRBD2; v_gene: TRBV7-3; j_gene: TRBJ2-1; CDR3nt: TGTGCCAGCAGCTTAACGTACCCCCTTGGCGGGAGGGCCCCACATGAGCAGTTCTTC; CDR3aa: CASSLTYPLGGRAPHEQFF
abundance: -; d_gene: -; v_gene: TRBV4-1; j_gene: TRBJ1-2; CDR3nt: TGCGCCAGCAGCCAAGCGACAGGAGGGTATGGCTACACCTTC; CDR3aa: CASSQATGGYGYTF
abundance: -; d_gene: -; v_gene: TRBV19; j_gene: TRBJ2-1; CDR3nt: TGTGCCAGTTCGAGGGGGGCCCGAGACAATGAGCAGTTCTTC; CDR3aa: CASSRGARDNEQFF
abundance: -; d_gene: -; v_gene: TRBV7-3; j_gene: TRBJ2-1; CDR3nt: TGTGCCAGCAGCTTAGGGGAGAGGGGACGGAAATACAATGAGCAGTTCTTC; CDR3aa: CASSLGERGRKYNEQFF
abundance: once; d_gene: -; v_gene: TRBV7-2; j_gene: TRBJ1-6; CDR3nt: TGTGCCAGCAGCTTAAAGGGGTCCTATAATTCACCCCTCCACTTT; CDR3aa: CASSLKGSYNSPLHF
abundance: -; d_gene: -; v_gene: TRBV9; j_gene: TRBJ2-2; CDR3nt: TGTGCCAGCAGCGTAGCAATGACCGGGGAGCTGTTTTTT; CDR3aa: CASSVAMTGELFF
abundance: -; d_gene: -; v_gene: TRBV5-8; j_gene: TRBJ2-5; CDR3nt: TGTGCCAGCAGCTCCCAGTTTCAGGGCCCAGAGACCCAGTACTTC; CDR3aa: CASSSQFQGPETQYF
abundance: -; d_gene: -; v_gene: TRBV28; j_gene: TRBJ2-5; CDR3nt: TGTGCCAGCAACTCGGCGAACAGTCCCTGGGAGACCCAGTACTTC; CDR3aa: CASNSANSPWETQYF
abundance: -; d_gene: -; v_gene: TRBV11-3; j_gene: TRBJ2-2; CDR3nt: TGTGCCAGCAGCTCCGTCCCTGGGATGACCACCGGGGAGCTGTTTTTT; CDR3aa: CASSSVPGMTTGELFF
abundance: -; d_gene: -; v_gene: TRBV11-2; j_gene: TRBJ2-2; CDR3nt: TGTGCCAGCAGCTTTAAAGCGAACACCGGGGAGCTGTTTTTT; CDR3aa: CASSFKANTGELFF
abundance: -; d_gene: -; v_gene: TRBV25-1; j_gene: TRBJ1-4; CDR3nt: TGTGCCAGCAGTGATGAGGCCGTCCGTGGTGAAAAACTGTTTTTT; CDR3aa: CASSDEAVRGEKLFF
abundance: -; d_gene: -; v_gene: TRBV2; j_gene: TRBJ1-4; CDR3nt: TGTGCCAGCAGTGGGGTAGAGGAAAAACTGTTTTTT; CDR3aa: CASSGVEEKLFF
abundance: -; d_gene: TRBD1; v_gene: TRBV7-2; j_gene: TRBJ2-7; CDR3nt: TGTGCCAGCAGCTTAATGGGACAGGGGTACGAGCAGTACTTC; CDR3aa: CASSLMGQGYEQYF
abundance: -; d_gene: TRBD1; v_gene: TRBV29-1; j_gene: TRBJ1-1; CDR3nt: TGCAGCGTGGCAGGACAGGGGTTTCTCAACACTGAAGCTTTCTTT; CDR3aa: CSVAGQGFLNTEAFF
abundance: -; d_gene: -; v_gene: TRBV4-3; j_gene: TRBJ1-1; CDR3nt: TGCGCCAGCAGCCGGAAATCACCGGGCTCGGCTGAAGCTTTCTTT; CDR3aa: CASSRKSPGSAEAFF
abundance: -; d_gene: -; v_gene: TRBV5-1; j_gene: TRBJ1-5; CDR3nt: TGCGCCAGCAGCTCGGAAGGCAATCAGCCCCAGCATTTT; CDR3aa: CASSSEGNQPQHF
abundance: -; d_gene: TRBD2; v_gene: TRBV19; j_gene: TRBJ2-3; CDR3nt: TGTGCCAGTAGTGCGTCGGGACTAAGCCTTACAGATACGCAGTATTTT; CDR3aa: CASSASGLSLTDTQYF
abundance: -; d_gene: -; v_gene: TRBV21-1; j_gene: TRBJ2-4; CDR3nt: TGTGCCAGCAGCGCAAGGACAGGGTTTGCCAAAAACATTCAGTACTTC; CDR3aa: CASSARTGFAKNIQYF
abundance: -; d_gene: -; v_gene: TRBV9; j_gene: TRBJ1-1; CDR3nt: TGTGCCAGCAGCGTCCACACAGGAAAGGGAACTGAAGCTTTCTTT; CDR3aa: CASSVHTGKGTEAFF
abundance: -; d_gene: -; v_gene: TRBV11-2; j_gene: TRBJ1-2; CDR3nt: TGTGCCAGCAGCTTGATACAGGGTGGTGGCTACACCTTC; CDR3aa: CASSLIQGGGYTF
abundance: -; d_gene: TRBD1; v_gene: TRBV4-3; j_gene: TRBJ1-2; CDR3nt: TGCGCCAGCAGCCAAGGACAGGGTAGAAGTGGCTACACCTTC; CDR3aa: CASSQGQGRSGYTF
abundance: -; d_gene: TRBD1; v_gene: TRBV30; j_gene: TRBJ2-3; CDR3nt: TGTGCCTGCACCGGACAGGGGTGGGATACGCAGTATTTT; CDR3aa: CACTGQGWDTQYF
abundance: -; d_gene: -; v_gene: TRBV19; j_gene: TRBJ2-3; CDR3nt: TGTGCCAGTAGTCGGGCGGGAGATACGCAGTATTTT; CDR3aa: CASSRAGDTQYF
abundance: -; d_gene: -; v_gene: TRBV6-5; j_gene: TRBJ2-7; CDR3nt: TGTGCCAGCAGGGAACAGGGTCGAGAAGAGCAGTACTTC; CDR3aa: CASREQGREEQYF
abundance: -; d_gene: -; v_gene: TRBV5-1; j_gene: TRBJ2-7; CDR3nt: TGCGCCAGCAGCTCCCAGGTGTCAGTGACCATCTCCTACGAGCAGTACTTC; CDR3aa: CASSSQVSVTISYEQYF
abundance: -; d_gene: -; v_gene: TRBV14; j_gene: TRBJ1-2; CDR3nt: TGTGCCAGCAGCCAAGGGGGTGTAAGGACCTTC; CDR3aa: CASSQGGVRTF